The 18 T cell receptor beta chains reported below all come from one sample, sequenced in a study of long-term antiretroviral therapy in people with HIV. Investigators performed immunoSEQ version v3.0 at survey level. Here immunoSEQ multiplex PCR was the method, and the copy in TCRdb shows in-frame clones only, minus some. The sample yields fewer than 45,000 clones, approximately 85% seen once. The sequencing used unsorted PBMCs, collected 2.2 years after starting antiretroviral therapy. These receptors all come from a young man with HIV.

The V gene is TRBV2, the J gene TRBJ2-3; D gene unclear. The CDR3 is made up of 15 amino acids. Per the germline V gene, CDR1 is SNHLY and CDR2 is FYNNEI. The V end lost 0 bases, the J end lost 6 bases, and 13 bases lay between the germline ends. The CDR3 DNA reads as TGTGCCAGCAGTGAAGCCAGTTCGTGGGTCGATACGCAGTATTTT. This sequence encodes CASSEASSWVDTQYF.

The V gene is TRBV15, the J gene TRBJ1-1; D unresolved. V was clipped by 0 bases and J by 2 bases, with 16 bases between them. The CDR3 spans 17 residues. Germline CDR1 is LNHNV and CDR2 is YYDKDF (reference sequence). The CDR3 region is CATSRDRAVSSNTEAFF. In DNA form, the CDR3 reads TGTGCCACCAGCAGAGACCGCGCGGTGAGTTCTAACACTGAAGCTTTCTTT.

The chain links TRBV27 to TRBJ1-2; D ambiguous. This CDR3 is 14 amino acids long. Germline lookup yields CDR1 MNHEY and CDR2 SMNVEV (reference sequence). V shed 7 bases and J shed 4 bases, with 16 bases lying between them. This CDR3 is CASITDPGIYGYTF. In DNA form, the CDR3 reads TGTGCCAGCATAACCGACCCAGGCATCTATGGCTACACCTTC.

The rearrangement uses TRBV27 and TRBJ2-3, with 11 positions matching TRBD2. Germline values: CDR1 MNHEY, CDR2 SMNVEV (reference sequence). CDR3 size: 17 residues. V shed 0 bases and J 2 bases; nucleotides not matched to a gene: 4. The CDR3 DNA reads as TGTGCCAGCAGTTTATCGACTAGCGGGATTATCACAGATACGCAGTATTTT. Translated, it gives CASSLSTSGIITDTQYF.

V is TRBV19 and J is TRBJ2-7, with D maybe TRBD1 (5 bases). V lost 3 bases, J lost 4 bases, and 16 bases lay in between. Germline CDR1 LNHDA, CDR2 SQIVND (reference sequence). This CDR3 region has 15 residues. The CDR3 region is CASSITTGRNYEQYF. The CDR3 nucleotides read TGTGCCAGTAGTATTACCACAGGCCGAAATTACGAGCAGTACTTC.

This clone was seen a few times. The V call is TRBV7-3, the J call TRBJ2-2; D ambiguous. Looked up from germline, CDR1 is SGHTA and CDR2 is FQGTGA. Trimming took off 5 bases at V and 0 bases at J, with 4 bases between the two ends. The CDR3 runs 13 residues. The CDR3 loop is CASSPTNTGELFF. In DNA form, the CDR3 reads TGTGCCAGCAGCCCAACGAACACCGGGGAGCTGTTTTTT.

The chain joins TRBV30 to TRBJ2-4; D is unclear. The CDR3 sequence is 12 residues long. The germline V and J ends were trimmed by 2 bases and 8 bases, with 10 bases remaining between them. Germline V lookup: CDR1 GTSNPN, CDR2 SVGIG (reference sequence). The CDR3: CAWSSRSYIQYF. DNA of the CDR3: TGTGCCTGGAGTAGCAGGTCCTACATTCAGTACTTC.

The CDR3 sequence: CASSLFSGERQYF. The DNA for the CDR3 is TGCGCCAGCAGCTTGTTTAGTGGGGAGAGGCAGTACTTC. The chain links TRBV5-1 to TRBJ2-7, with D perhaps TRBD2 (5 bases). Trimming stripped 1 base from V and 9 bases from J, with 14 bases between. Germline V lookup: CDR1 SGHRS, CDR2 YFSETQ. The CDR3 length is 13 residues. The full variable domain, in which reference TRBV5-1 and TRBJ2-7 provide the parts outside the CDR3, is KAGVTQTPRYLIKTRGQQVTLSCSPISGHRSVSWYQQTPGQGLQFLFEYFSETQRNKGNFPGRFSGRQFSNSRSEMNVSTLELGDSALYLCASSLFSGERQYFGPGTRLTVT.

The J gene is TRBJ1-2, the V gene TRBV30, with TRBD1 matching over 7 bases. Germline CDR1 GTSNPN, CDR2 SVGIG (reference sequence). The CDR3 contains 15 residues. V lost 5 bases and J lost 5; bases outside the gene matches: 14. CDR3 in amino acids: CAWAWEQGLGYGYTF. DNA for the CDR3: TGTGCCTGGGCCTGGGAACAGGGGCTCGGTTATGGCTACACCTTC. Drawing the rest from reference TRBV30 and TRBJ1-2, the complete variable domain is SQTIHQWPATLVQPVGSPLSLECTVEGTSNPNLYWYRQAAGRGLQLLFYSVGIGQISSEVPQNLSASRPQDRQFILSSKKLLLSDSGFYLCAWAWEQGLGYGYTFGSGTRLTVV.

The rearrangement links TRBV5-4 to TRBJ2-3, with 7 positions matching TRBD2. The germline CDR1 and CDR2 sequences are SGHNT and YYREEE (reference sequence). The V gene end was trimmed by 4 bases and the J gene end by 2 bases; junction bases not matched to a gene: 10. The CDR3 length is 16 residues. The CDR3 is CASSVWTGGNTDTQYF. Written as DNA, the CDR3 is TGTGCCAGCAGCGTATGGACCGGGGGGAACACAGATACGCAGTATTTT.

This chain links TRBV13 with TRBJ1-2, with TRBD1 matching over 8 bases. Looked up from germline, CDR1 is PRHDT and CDR2 is FYEKMQ (reference sequence). The CDR3 extends over 14 amino acids. V dropped 5 bases and J dropped 6; count of bases not matched to a gene: 8. The CDR3 region is CASSPSQGADGYTF. In nucleotides, the CDR3 is TGTGCCAGCAGCCCCAGCCAGGGGGCGGATGGCTACACCTTC.

The chain carries TRBV6-5 and TRBJ2-7; D is perhaps TRBD1 (6 bases). This CDR3 contains 15 residues. V was clipped by 0 bases and J by 3 bases, with 12 bases between them. Per the germline V gene, CDR1 is MNHEY and CDR2 is SVGAGI. The CDR3 loop is CASSYSLTDSYEQYF. DNA of the CDR3: TGTGCCAGCAGTTACTCTTTGACGGACAGCTACGAGCAGTACTTC.

V usage is TRBV4-3 and J usage is TRBJ2-5; TRBD2 matches 13 bases. The CDR3 has 16 residues. Germline-derived CDR1 and CDR2 are LGHNA and YSLEER. V was pared by 7 bases and J by 7 bases, with 12 bases of the junction left unmatched. CDR3 amino acids: CASKAGTSGERGTQYF. As DNA, the CDR3 is TGCGCCAGCAAAGCCGGGACTAGCGGGGAGAGGGGGACCCAGTACTTC.

V and J are TRBV5-1 and TRBJ2-3; 9 positions match TRBD1. The CDR3 spans 17 residues. V shed 4 bases, J shed 2 bases, and the junction held 11 bases outside the gene matches. Germline loops: CDR1 SGHRS, CDR2 YFSETQ. The CDR3 is CASSRNTGGWDTDTQYF. The DNA for the CDR3 is TGCGCCAGCAGCAGAAATACAGGGGGCTGGGACACAGATACGCAGTATTTT.

J is TRBJ2-5 and V is TRBV6-1; D unclear. Trimming stripped 1 base from V and 3 bases from J, with 6 bases between. Per germline, CDR1 MNHNS and CDR2 SASEGT. The CDR3 consists of 13 residues. Written as DNA, the CDR3 is TGTGCCAGCAGTGAAGGACCCGAAGAGACCCAGTACTTC. Translation gives CASSEGPEETQYF.

The CDR3 DNA reads as TGTGCCAGCAGTTTGTACACCCCGGGACTAGCGGTACAAGAGACCCAGTACTTC. Its translation: CASSLYTPGLAVQETQYF. The chain employs TRBV27 and TRBJ2-5, with 11 bases identical to TRBD2. The ends lost 3 bases at V and 2 bases at J; junction bases unmatched: 11. The CDR3 length is 18 residues. The germline V gene has CDR1 MNHEY and CDR2 SMNVEV (reference sequence).

This rearrangement joins TRBV6-5 to TRBJ1-2; D perhaps matches TRBD1 (6 bases). Trimming left V 4 bases short and J 2 bases short, with 11 bases between. Looked up from germline, CDR1 is MNHEY and CDR2 is SVGAGI. The CDR3 covers 14 residues. The CDR3 loop is CASSFDRLNYGYTF. The DNA of the CDR3 is TGTGCCAGCAGTTTCGACAGGTTAAACTATGGCTACACCTTC.

The CDR3 sequence: CASSLGLTDTQYF. Written as DNA, the CDR3 is TGTGCCAGCAGTCTAGGTCTTACAGATACGCAGTATTTT. The rearrangement uses TRBV6-5 and TRBJ2-3; D is unclear. V lost 5 bases and J lost 3, with 9 bases in between. This CDR3 comprises 13 residues. The germline V gene encodes CDR1 MNHEY and CDR2 SVGAGI.